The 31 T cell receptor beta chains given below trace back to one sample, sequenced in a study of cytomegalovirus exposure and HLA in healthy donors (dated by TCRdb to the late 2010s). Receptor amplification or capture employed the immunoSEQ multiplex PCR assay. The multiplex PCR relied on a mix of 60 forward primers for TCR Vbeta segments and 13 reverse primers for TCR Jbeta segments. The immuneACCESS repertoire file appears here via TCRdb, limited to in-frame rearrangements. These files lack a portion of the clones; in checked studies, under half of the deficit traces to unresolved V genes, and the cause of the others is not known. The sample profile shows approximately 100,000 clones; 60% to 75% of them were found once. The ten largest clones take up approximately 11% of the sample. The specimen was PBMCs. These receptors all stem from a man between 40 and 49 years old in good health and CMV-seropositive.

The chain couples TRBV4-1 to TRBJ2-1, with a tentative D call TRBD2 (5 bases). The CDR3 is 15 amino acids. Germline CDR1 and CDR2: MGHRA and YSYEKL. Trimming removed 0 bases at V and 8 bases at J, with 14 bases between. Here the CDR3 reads CASSQDWASSYEQFF. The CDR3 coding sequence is TGCGCCAGCAGCCAAGATTGGGCTAGCTCCTATGAGCAGTTCTTC.

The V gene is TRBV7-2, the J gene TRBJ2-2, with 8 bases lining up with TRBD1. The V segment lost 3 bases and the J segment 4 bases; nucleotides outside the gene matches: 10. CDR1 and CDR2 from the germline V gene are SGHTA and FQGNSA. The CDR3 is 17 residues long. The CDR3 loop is CASSFRAQGAGTGELFF. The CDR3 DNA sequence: TGTGCCAGCAGCTTCAGAGCTCAGGGGGCAGGCACCGGGGAGCTGTTTTTT.

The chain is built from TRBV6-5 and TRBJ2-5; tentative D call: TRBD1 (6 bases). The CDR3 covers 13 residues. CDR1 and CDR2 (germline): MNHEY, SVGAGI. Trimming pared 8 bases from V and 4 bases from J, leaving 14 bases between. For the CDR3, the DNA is TGTGCCAGCGCCAGGGGTAATGGAGAGACCCAGTACTTC. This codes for CASARGNGETQYF.

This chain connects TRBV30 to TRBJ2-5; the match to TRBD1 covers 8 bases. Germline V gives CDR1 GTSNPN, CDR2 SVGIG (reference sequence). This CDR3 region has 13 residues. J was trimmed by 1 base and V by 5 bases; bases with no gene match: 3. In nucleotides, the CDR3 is TGTGCCTGGGACAGGGGACCCCAAGAGACCCAGTACTTC. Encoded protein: CAWDRGPQETQYF.

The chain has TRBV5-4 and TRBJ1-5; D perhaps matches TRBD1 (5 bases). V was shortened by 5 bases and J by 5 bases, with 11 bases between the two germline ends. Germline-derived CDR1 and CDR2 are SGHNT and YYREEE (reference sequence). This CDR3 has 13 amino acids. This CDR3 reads CASSPWGDQPQHF. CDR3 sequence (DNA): TGTGCCAGCAGTCCTTGGGGCGATCAGCCCCAGCATTTT.

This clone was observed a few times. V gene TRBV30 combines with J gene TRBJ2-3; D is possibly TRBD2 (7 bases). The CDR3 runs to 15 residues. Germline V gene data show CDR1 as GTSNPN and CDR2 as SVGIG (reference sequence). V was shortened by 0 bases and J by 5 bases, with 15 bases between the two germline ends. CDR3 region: CAWSVQAGAGDTQYF. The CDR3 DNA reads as TGTGCCTGGAGTGTACAGGCGGGGGCGGGAGATACGCAGTATTTT.

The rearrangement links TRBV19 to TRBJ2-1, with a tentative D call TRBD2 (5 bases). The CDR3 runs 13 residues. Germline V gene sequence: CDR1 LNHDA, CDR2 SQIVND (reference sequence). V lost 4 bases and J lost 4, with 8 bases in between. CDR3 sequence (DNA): TGTGCCAGTAGTAGCGAGGGTTACAATGAGCAGTTCTTC. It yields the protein CASSSEGYNEQFF.

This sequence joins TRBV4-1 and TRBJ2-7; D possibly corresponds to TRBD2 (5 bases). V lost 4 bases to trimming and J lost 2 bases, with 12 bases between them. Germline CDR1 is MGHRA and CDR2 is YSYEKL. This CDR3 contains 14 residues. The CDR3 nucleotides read TGCGCCAGCAGCCCCCAAGGAGGACCCTACGAGCAGTACTTC. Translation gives CASSPQGGPYEQYF.

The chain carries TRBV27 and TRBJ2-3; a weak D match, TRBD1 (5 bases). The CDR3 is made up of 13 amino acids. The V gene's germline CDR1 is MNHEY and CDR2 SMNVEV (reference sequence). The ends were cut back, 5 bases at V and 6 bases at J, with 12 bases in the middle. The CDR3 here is CASSRRQSDTQYF. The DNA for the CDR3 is TGTGCCAGCAGTCGAAGACAGTCCGATACGCAGTATTTT.

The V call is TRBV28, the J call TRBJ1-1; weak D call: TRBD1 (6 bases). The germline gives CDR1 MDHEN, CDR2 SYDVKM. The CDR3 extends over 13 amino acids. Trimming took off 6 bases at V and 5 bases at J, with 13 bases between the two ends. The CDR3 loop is CASSLQGKTEAFF. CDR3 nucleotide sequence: TGTGCCAGCAGCCTACAGGGTAAGACTGAAGCTTTCTTT.

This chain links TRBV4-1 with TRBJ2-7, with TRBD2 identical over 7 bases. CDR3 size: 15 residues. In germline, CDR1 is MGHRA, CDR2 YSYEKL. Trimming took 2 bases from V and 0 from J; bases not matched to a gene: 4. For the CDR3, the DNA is TGCGCCAGCAGCCAACTTGGCGGGAGCTCCTACGAGCAGTACTTC. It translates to CASSQLGGSSYEQYF.

In DNA form, the CDR3 reads TGCGCCAGCAGCGCCAGGGTTACCTCTAGCACAGATACGCAGTATTTT. Translating gives CASSARVTSSTDTQYF. The chain recombines TRBV4-1 with TRBJ2-3, with a possible D match to TRBD1 (5 bases). Trimming left V 5 bases short and J 0 bases short, with 15 bases between. The germline V gene has CDR1 MGHRA and CDR2 YSYEKL. The CDR3 has 16 residues.

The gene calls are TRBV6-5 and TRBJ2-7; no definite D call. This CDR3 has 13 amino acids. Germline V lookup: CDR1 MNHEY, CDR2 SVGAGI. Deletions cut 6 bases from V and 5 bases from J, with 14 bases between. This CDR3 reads CASRIEPPDEQYF. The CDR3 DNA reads TGTGCCAGCAGAATTGAACCTCCGGACGAGCAGTACTTC.

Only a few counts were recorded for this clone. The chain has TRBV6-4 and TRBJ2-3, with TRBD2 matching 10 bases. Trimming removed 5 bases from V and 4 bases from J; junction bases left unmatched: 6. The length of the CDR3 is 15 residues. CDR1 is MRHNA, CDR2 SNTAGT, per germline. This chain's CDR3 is CASSLSSGSADTQYF. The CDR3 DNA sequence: TGTGCCAGCAGTTTGTCTAGCGGGAGTGCAGATACGCAGTATTTT.

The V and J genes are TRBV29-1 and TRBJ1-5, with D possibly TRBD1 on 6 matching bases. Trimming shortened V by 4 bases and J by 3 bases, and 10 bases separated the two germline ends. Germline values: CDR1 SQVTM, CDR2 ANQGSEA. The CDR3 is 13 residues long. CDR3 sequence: CSVGTGHNQPQHF. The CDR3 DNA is TGCAGCGTTGGTACAGGGCACAATCAGCCCCAGCATTTT.

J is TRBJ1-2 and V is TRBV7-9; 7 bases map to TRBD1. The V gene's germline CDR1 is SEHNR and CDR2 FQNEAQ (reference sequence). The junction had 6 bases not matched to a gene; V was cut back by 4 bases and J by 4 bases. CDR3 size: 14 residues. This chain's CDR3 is CASSSTGVSYGYTF. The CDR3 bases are TGTGCCAGCAGCTCCACAGGGGTCAGCTATGGCTACACCTTC. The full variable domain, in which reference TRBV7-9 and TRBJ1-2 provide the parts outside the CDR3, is DTGVSQNPRHKITKRGQNVTFRCDPISEHNRLYWYRQTLGQGPEFLTYFQNEAQLEKSRLLSDRFSAERPKGSFSTLEIQRTEQGDSAMYLCASSSTGVSYGYTFGSGTRLTVV.

CDR3 in DNA: TGTGCCAGCAGCCCACGCCGGGAGAATGAGCAGTTCTTC. Protein: CASSPRRENEQFF. The chain recombines TRBV11-1 with TRBJ2-1, with D possibly being TRBD2 (6 bases). Trimming stripped 5 bases from V and 7 bases from J, with 12 bases between. The CDR3 is made up of 13 amino acids. Per germline, CDR1 SGHAT and CDR2 FQDESV (reference sequence).

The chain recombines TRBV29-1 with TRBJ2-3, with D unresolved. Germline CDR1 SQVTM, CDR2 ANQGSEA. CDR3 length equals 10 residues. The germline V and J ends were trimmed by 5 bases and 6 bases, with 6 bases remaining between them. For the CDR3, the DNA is TGCAGCGTTTATCAGGATACGCAGTATTTT. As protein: CSVYQDTQYF.

CDR3 sequence reads: CASSLAGLEVTQYF. DNA for the CDR3: TGCGCCAGCAGCTTGGCCGGTTTAGAGGTTACCCAGTACTTC. The V and J genes are TRBV5-1 and TRBJ2-5; D is ambiguous. Trimming stripped 0 bases from V and 8 bases from J, with 14 bases between. This CDR3 region has 14 residues. From germline, CDR1 is SGHRS and CDR2 YFSETQ.

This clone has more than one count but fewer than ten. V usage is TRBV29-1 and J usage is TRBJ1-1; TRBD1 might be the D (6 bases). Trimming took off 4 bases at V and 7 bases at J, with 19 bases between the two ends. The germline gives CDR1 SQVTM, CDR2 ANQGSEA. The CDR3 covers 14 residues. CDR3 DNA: TGCAGCGTTGCAGACTGGGGGCAGAAACATGAAGCTTTCTTT. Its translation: CSVADWGQKHEAFF.

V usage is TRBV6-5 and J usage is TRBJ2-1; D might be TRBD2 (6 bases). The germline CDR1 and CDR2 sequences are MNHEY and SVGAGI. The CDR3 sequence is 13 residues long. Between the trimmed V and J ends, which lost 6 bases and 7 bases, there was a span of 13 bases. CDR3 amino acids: CASSPPAGNEQFF. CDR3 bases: TGTGCCAGCAGCCCCCCGGCGGGAAATGAGCAGTTCTTC.

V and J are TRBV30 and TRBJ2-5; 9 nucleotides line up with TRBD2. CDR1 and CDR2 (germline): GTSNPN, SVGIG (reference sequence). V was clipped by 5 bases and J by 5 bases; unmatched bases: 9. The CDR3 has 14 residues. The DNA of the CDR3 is TGTGCCTGGTCGGCGGGAGGGATGGGGGAGACCCAGTACTTC. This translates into CAWSAGGMGETQYF.

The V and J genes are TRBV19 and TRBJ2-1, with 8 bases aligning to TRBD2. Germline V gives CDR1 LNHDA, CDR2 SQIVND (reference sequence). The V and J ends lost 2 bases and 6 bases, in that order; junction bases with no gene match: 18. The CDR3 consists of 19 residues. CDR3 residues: CASSISPPISGVWGNEQFF. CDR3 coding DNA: TGTGCCAGTAGTATAAGCCCTCCTATTAGCGGGGTATGGGGCAATGAGCAGTTCTTC.

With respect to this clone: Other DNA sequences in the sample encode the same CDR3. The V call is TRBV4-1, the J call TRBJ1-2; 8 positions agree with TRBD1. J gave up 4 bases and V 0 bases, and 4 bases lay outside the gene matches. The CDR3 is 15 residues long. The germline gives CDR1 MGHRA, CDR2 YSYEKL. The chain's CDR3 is CASSQEGTGGYGYTF. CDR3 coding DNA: TGCGCCAGCAGCCAAGAGGGCACAGGGGGCTATGGCTACACCTTC.

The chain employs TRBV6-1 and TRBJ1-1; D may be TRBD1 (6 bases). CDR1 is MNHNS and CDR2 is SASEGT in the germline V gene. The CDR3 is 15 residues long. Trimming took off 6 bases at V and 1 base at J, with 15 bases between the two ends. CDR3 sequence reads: CASRATGRENTEAFF. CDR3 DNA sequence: TGTGCCAGCAGGGCAACAGGGAGGGAGAACACTGAAGCTTTCTTT.

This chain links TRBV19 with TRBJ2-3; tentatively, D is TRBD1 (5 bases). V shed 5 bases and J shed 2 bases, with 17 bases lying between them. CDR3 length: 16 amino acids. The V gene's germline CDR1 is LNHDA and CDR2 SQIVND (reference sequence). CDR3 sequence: CASSPTQGFFTDTQYF. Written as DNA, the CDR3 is TGTGCCAGTAGTCCGACTCAGGGATTCTTCACAGATACGCAGTATTTT.

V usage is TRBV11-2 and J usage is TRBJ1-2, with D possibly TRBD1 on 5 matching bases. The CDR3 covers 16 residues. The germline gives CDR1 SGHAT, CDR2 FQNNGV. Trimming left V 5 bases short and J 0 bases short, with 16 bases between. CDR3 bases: TGTGCCAGCAGCCGATTAGGGGCAGCAGCTAACTATGGCTACACCTTC. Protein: CASSRLGAAANYGYTF.

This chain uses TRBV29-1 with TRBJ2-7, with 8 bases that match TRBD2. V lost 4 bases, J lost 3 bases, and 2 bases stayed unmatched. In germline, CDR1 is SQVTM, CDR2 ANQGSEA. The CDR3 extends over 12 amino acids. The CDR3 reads CSVVGTSYEQYF. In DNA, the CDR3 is TGCAGCGTTGTTGGGACTAGCTACGAGCAGTACTTC.

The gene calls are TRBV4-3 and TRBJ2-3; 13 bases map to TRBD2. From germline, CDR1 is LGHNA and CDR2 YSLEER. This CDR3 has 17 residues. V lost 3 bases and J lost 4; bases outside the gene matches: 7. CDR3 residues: CASSQGTSGRAPDTQYF. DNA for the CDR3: TGCGCCAGCAGCCAGGGCACTAGCGGGAGGGCCCCAGATACGCAGTATTTT.

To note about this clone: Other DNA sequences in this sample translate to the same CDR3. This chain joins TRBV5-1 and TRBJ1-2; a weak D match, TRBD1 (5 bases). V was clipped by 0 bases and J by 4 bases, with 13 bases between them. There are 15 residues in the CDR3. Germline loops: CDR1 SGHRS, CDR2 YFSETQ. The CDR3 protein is CASSLDRGSGYGYTF. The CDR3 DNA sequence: TGCGCCAGCAGCTTGGATCGGGGGTCCGGCTATGGCTACACCTTC.

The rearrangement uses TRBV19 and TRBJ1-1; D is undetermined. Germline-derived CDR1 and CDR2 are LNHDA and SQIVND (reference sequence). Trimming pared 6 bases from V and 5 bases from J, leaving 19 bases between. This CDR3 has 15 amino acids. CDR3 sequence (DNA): TGTGCCAGTAGATTTTGGGTGGAGGGCTCAACTGAAGCTTTCTTT. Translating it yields CASRFWVEGSTEAFF. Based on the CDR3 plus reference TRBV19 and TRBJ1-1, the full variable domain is DGGITQSPKYLFRKEGQNVTLSCEQNLNHDAMYWYRQDPGQGLRLIYYSQIVNDFQKGDIAEGYSVSREKKESFPLTVTSAQKNPTAFYLCASRFWVEGSTEAFFGQGTRLTVV.